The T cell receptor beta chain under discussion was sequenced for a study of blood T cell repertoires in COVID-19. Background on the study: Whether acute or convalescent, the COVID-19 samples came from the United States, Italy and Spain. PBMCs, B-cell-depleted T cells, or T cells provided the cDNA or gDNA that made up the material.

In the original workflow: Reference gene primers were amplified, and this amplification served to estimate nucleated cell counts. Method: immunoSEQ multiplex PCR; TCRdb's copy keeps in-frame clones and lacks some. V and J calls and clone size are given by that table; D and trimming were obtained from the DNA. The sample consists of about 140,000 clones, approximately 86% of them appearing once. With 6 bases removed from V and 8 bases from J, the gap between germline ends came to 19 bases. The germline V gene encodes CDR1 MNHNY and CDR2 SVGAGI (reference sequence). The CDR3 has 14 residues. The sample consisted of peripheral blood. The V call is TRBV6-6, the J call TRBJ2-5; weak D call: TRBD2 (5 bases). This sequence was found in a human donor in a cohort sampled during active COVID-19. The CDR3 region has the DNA TGTGCCAGCAGCTCCCGGCACGACACGGGAACCCAGTACTTC. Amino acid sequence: CASSSRHDTGTQYF.